Listed here are 22 T cell receptor beta chains from one sample, sequenced in a study of T cells in Graves' hyperthyroidism and ophthalmopathy. Amplification of TCR beta CDR3 regions used RNA as the template. HTBI primers were employed in a first-round RT-PCR of the TCR CDR3. Each CDR3 protein gets one entry after TCRdb re-called the multiplex PCR reads with MiXCR. The data contain 600,000 or so distinct CDR3 sequences, 35% to 55% of them singletons. Material for sequencing was peripheral blood or thyroid tissue (not recorded which). The receptors here all came from a woman aged 18-29 years with Graves' hyperthyroidism.

The rearrangement links TRBV29-1 to TRBJ2-6; D is ambiguous. This CDR3 spans 16 amino acids. Germline CDR1 is SQVTM and CDR2 is ANQGSEA. Trimming stripped 2 bases from V and 0 bases from J, with 11 bases between. Written as DNA, the CDR3 is TGCAGCGTTGAAACGACTGCAAACTCTGGGGCCAACGTCCTGACTTTC. Its translation is CSVETTANSGANVLTF.

The chain has TRBV10-3 and TRBJ1-1; no clear D. CDR3 length equals 12 residues. Trimming cost V 4 bases and J 1 base, with 4 bases left between them. Germline CDR1 ENHRY, CDR2 SYGVKD. The CDR3 DNA sequence: TGTGCCATCAGTGGCCCGAACACTGAAGCTTTCTTT. Its protein is CAISGPNTEAFF.

The chain carries TRBV19 and TRBJ1-1; D is unresolved. This CDR3 region has 14 residues. The V end lost 7 bases, the J end lost 0 bases, and 12 bases lay between the germline ends. CDR1 is LNHDA and CDR2 is SQIVND in the germline V gene (reference sequence). The CDR3 loop is CASTNFELNTEAFF. In nucleotides, the CDR3 is TGTGCCAGTACTAACTTTGAGCTGAACACTGAAGCTTTCTTT.

This clonotype was seen a few times. The V and J genes are TRBV7-3 and TRBJ2-7, with 11 bases aligning to TRBD2. CDR1 is SGHTA and CDR2 is FQGTGA in the germline V gene. Trimming took 5 bases from V and 6 from J; bases not matched to a gene: 12. The CDR3 has 16 amino acids. CDR3 DNA sequence: TGTGCCAGCAGCCAAGCCGTAGCTAGCGGGAGGAGCGAGCAGTACTTC. This gives the protein CASSQAVASGRSEQYF.

This clonotype appeared many times. The chain employs TRBV9 and TRBJ1-4; no definite D call. Germline V lookup: CDR1 SGDLS, CDR2 YYNGEE. The CDR3 has 12 amino acids. V was pared by 4 bases and J by 8 bases, with 9 bases between. Here the CDR3 DNA reads TGTGCCAGCAGCCTATTTGGGGAAAAACTGTTTTTT. It codes for CASSLFGEKLFF.

This clonotype was seen ten or more times. The V and J genes are TRBV29-1 and TRBJ1-1; D is uncertain. Germline V gene data show CDR1 as SQVTM and CDR2 as ANQGSEA. V lost 5 bases to trimming and J lost 0 bases, with 10 bases between them. This CDR3 spans 13 amino acids. The DNA of the CDR3 is TGCAGCGTTCCTAGGGAGTTGAACACTGAAGCTTTCTTT. Translation: CSVPRELNTEAFF.

The chain is built from TRBV2 and TRBJ1-1, with 7 bases lining up with TRBD1. The CDR3 runs 15 residues. The V gene's germline CDR1 is SNHLY and CDR2 FYNNEI. After removal of 6 bases from V and 6 bases from J, the junction contained 13 bases not matched to a gene. CDR3 sequence reads: CASRAKTGTMAEAFF. The CDR3 nucleotides read TGTGCCAGCAGGGCCAAGACAGGGACTATGGCTGAAGCTTTCTTT.

The chain carries TRBV7-6 and TRBJ2-5, with a weak D call TRBD1 (6 bases). The CDR3 is 16 amino acids. With 6 bases removed from V and 5 bases from J, the gap between germline ends came to 22 bases. CDR1 SGHVS and CDR2 FNYEAQ come from the germline V gene. The CDR3 sequence: CASSYSWGLNRETQYF. CDR3 nucleotide sequence: TGTGCCAGCAGTTACTCCTGGGGGCTTAACAGGGAGACCCAGTACTTC.

This clonotype was detected ten times or more. This chain joins TRBV5-1 and TRBJ1-1; D unresolved. The length of the CDR3 is 14 residues. The V gene's germline CDR1 is SGHRS and CDR2 YFSETQ. Trimming removed 4 bases at V and 1 base at J, with 11 bases between. CDR3 loop: CASSPQAANTEAFF. CDR3 bases: TGCGCCAGCAGCCCGCAGGCAGCGAACACTGAAGCTTTCTTT.

This clonotype has more than one count but fewer than ten. Here the CDR3 DNA reads TGCAGTGCTCTTCCTAGCGGGACGTTCTACGAGCAGTACTTC. It yields the protein CSALPSGTFYEQYF. The chain recombines TRBV20-1 with TRBJ2-7; TRBD2 agrees at 9 bases. In germline, CDR1 is DFQATT, CDR2 SNEGSKA (reference sequence). This CDR3 contains 14 residues. The V gene end was trimmed by 5 bases and the J gene end by 3 bases; junction bases not matched to a gene: 8.

This rearrangement joins TRBV24-1 to TRBJ1-2, with TRBD1 matching 7 bases. V dropped 3 bases and J dropped 5; count of bases not matched to a gene: 2. The germline V gene encodes CDR1 KGHDR and CDR2 SFDVKD. The CDR3 has 13 amino acids. Written as DNA, the CDR3 is TGTGCCACCAGTGATCGGACAGGATATGGCTACACCTTC. Protein: CATSDRTGYGYTF.

About this clonotype: A much larger clone lies a single base off, so this may be a read error. This CDR3 is missing its conserved last phenylalanine or tryptophan, likely due to a read error. The chain links TRBV7-8 to TRBJ1-2; D is uncertain. Germline V gives CDR1 SGHVS, CDR2 FQNEAQ. The V and J ends lost 4 bases and 4 bases respectively, with 10 bases between them. The CDR3 length is 13 residues. CDR3 residues: CASSSQPFYGYTS. CDR3 DNA: TGTGCCAGCAGCTCACAGCCGTTCTATGGCTACACCTCC.

This clonotype was counted a few times. The J gene is TRBJ1-3, the V gene TRBV2; 10 positions agree with TRBD1. The V segment lost 7 bases and the J segment 3 bases; nucleotides outside the gene matches: 9. The CDR3 sequence is 16 residues long. Germline V CDR1 and CDR2: SNHLY, FYNNEI. This CDR3 is CASNSPGTGVGNTIYF. Here the CDR3 DNA reads TGTGCCAGCAACTCACCCGGGACAGGGGTTGGAAACACCATATATTTT.

This clonotype appeared a few times. The chain has TRBV9 and TRBJ1-2; D is unclear. Germline V gene lookup returns CDR1 SGDLS and CDR2 YYNGEE. This CDR3 region has 12 residues. V lost 3 bases, J lost 8 bases, and 11 bases lay in between. The CDR3 DNA reads as TGTGCCAGCAGCGGCCGGGAGCCGGGCTACACCTTC. Translated: CASSGREPGYTF.

The V call is TRBV12-3 or TRBV12-4, the J call TRBJ2-6; D is unclear. The germline V and J ends were trimmed by 2 bases and 0 bases, with 2 bases remaining between them. The CDR3 spans 14 residues. This chain's CDR3 is CASSLFSGANVLTF. The CDR3, as DNA: TGTGCCAGCAGTTTATTCTCTGGGGCCAACGTCCTGACTTTC.

V gene TRBV12-3 or TRBV12-4 combines with J gene TRBJ2-2; no reliable D call. Trimming cost V 3 bases and J 6 bases, with 11 bases left between them. The CDR3 is 14 residues long. The CDR3 loop is CASSFSLLAGELFF. The CDR3 nucleotides are TGTGCCAGCAGTTTCTCATTATTGGCCGGGGAGCTGTTTTTT.

The chain couples TRBV9 to TRBJ2-7, with D possibly TRBD1 on 5 matching bases. This CDR3 spans 14 amino acids. Germline CDR1 and CDR2: SGDLS and YYNGEE. The ends were cut back, 5 bases at V and 0 bases at J, with 12 bases in the middle. For the CDR3, the DNA is TGTGCCAGCAGTTACGACAGCCGCTCCTACGAGCAGTACTTC. It codes for CASSYDSRSYEQYF.

At least ten counts were recorded for this clonotype. This sequence joins TRBV7-6 and TRBJ1-1, with 8 bases aligning to TRBD1. There are 13 residues in the CDR3. V was pared by 1 base and J by 7 bases, with 2 bases of the junction left unmatched. Germline assignment: CDR1 SGHVS and CDR2 FNYEAQ. The CDR3 protein is CASSLGQGSEAFF. As DNA, the CDR3 is TGTGCCAGCAGCTTAGGACAGGGGAGTGAAGCTTTCTTT.

J is TRBJ2-5 and V is TRBV5-6; D is possibly TRBD1 or TRBD2 (5 bases each). The V end lost 1 base, the J end lost 10 bases, and 11 bases lay between the germline ends. The CDR3 contains 12 residues. Per germline, CDR1 SGHDT and CDR2 YYEEEE. The CDR3 region is CASSLREQGQYF. CDR3 bases: TGTGCCAGCAGCTTGAGGGAGCAGGGCCAGTACTTC.

The chain recombines TRBV2 with TRBJ1-6; weak D call: TRBD1 (6 bases). Germline assignment: CDR1 SNHLY and CDR2 FYNNEI. There are 14 residues in the CDR3. The ends were cut back, 5 bases at V and 7 bases at J, with 12 bases in the middle. This chain's CDR3 is CASSFRDTNSPLHF. CDR3 coding DNA: TGTGCCAGCAGTTTCCGGGACACCAATTCACCCCTCCACTTT.

The chain has TRBV7-2 and TRBJ2-3, with no clear D. The length of the CDR3 is 13 residues. V was cut by 4 bases and J by 4 bases, with 9 bases left in between. CDR1 SGHTA and CDR2 FQGNSA come from the germline V gene. CDR3 sequence reads: CASSSDVADTQYF. The CDR3, as DNA: TGTGCCAGCAGCTCGGACGTCGCAGATACGCAGTATTTT.

This chain connects TRBV20-1 to TRBJ1-2; D gene ambiguous. CDR1 and CDR2 from the germline V gene are DFQATT and SNEGSKA (reference sequence). Trimming left V 2 bases short and J 4 bases short, with 8 bases between. This CDR3 has 12 amino acids. The CDR3 nucleotides are TGCAGTGCTAGATTTGGTCTCTATGGCTACACCTTC. This sequence encodes CSARFGLYGYTF.